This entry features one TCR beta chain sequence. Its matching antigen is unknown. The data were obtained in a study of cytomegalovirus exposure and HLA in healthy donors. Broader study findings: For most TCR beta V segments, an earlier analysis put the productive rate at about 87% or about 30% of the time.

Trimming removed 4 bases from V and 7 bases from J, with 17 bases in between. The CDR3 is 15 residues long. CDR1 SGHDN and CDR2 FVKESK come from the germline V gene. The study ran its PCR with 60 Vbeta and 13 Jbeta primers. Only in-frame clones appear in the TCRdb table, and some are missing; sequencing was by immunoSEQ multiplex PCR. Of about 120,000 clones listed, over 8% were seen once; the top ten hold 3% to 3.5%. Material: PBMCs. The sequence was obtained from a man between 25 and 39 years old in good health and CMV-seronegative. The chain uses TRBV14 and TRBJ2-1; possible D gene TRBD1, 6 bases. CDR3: CASSRIDHRVNEQFF. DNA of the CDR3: TGTGCCAGCAGCCGCATAGACCACAGGGTAAATGAGCAGTTCTTC.